This is a list of T cell receptor beta chains from one sample in a study of control samples from healthy donors and cancer patients. Sequencing used immunoSEQ multiplex PCR; TCRdb keeps in-frame clones, though not all of them. The sample has some 110,000 clones, more than 85% seen once. Sequencing input: blood. The receptor source for this set is a man aged 25-45 years in good health. Each CDR3 is given with its conserved first and last residue. A D gene is named only where the DNA matches it firmly. Clone size is shown for a subset of rows, as once, few, many or a class of expanded clone.

size: once; J: TRBJ2-3; D: TRBD2; V: TRBV24-1; CDR3: CATSDFVAGGGTDTQYF; DNA: TGTGCCACCAGTGATTTCGTAGCGGGGGGCGGAACAGATACGCAGTATTTT
size: few; J: TRBJ2-1; D: .; V: TRBV6-4; CDR3: CASSDSDSQEQFF; DNA: TGTGCCAGCAGTGACTCGGATTCACAGGAGCAGTTCTTC
size: .; J: TRBJ2-6; D: .; V: TRBV5-4; CDR3: CASSFDLQGAFGANVLTF; DNA: TGTGCCAGCAGCTTCGATTTACAGGGCGCCTTTGGGGCCAACGTCCTGACTTTC
size: .; J: TRBJ1-1; D: TRBD1; V: TRBV12-5; CDR3: CASGLVLTGGNTEAFF; DNA: TGTGCTAGTGGTTTGGTACTGACAGGGGGGAACACTGAAGCTTTCTTT
size: once; J: TRBJ1-2; D: .; V: TRBV29-1; CDR3: CSVVELEDGYTF; DNA: TGCAGCGTTGTTGAGTTGGAGGATGGCTACACCTTC
size: .; J: TRBJ2-1; D: TRBD2; V: TRBV24-1; CDR3: CATRGGGALEQFF; DNA: TGTGCCACAAGAGGCGGGGGGGCTCTTGAGCAGTTCTTC
size: .; J: TRBJ2-3; D: TRBD1; V: TRBV7-9; CDR3: CASNRQGAPTDTQYF; DNA: TGTGCCAGCAACCGACAGGGGGCCCCCACAGATACGCAGTATTTT
size: few; J: TRBJ1-1; D: .; V: TRBV29-1; CDR3: CSVYGGTEAFF; DNA: TGCAGCGTATACGGGGGTACTGAAGCTTTCTTT
size: .; J: TRBJ1-5; D: .; V: TRBV6-6; CDR3: CASSYGGSNQPQHF; DNA: TGTGCCAGCAGTTATGGGGGGAGCAATCAGCCCCAGCATTTT
size: .; J: TRBJ2-1; D: TRBD2; V: TRBV7-2; CDR3: CASSSPGLAGGNEQFF; DNA: TGTGCCAGCAGCTCGCCAGGACTAGCGGGGGGCAATGAGCAGTTCTTC
size: .; J: TRBJ2-5; D: .; V: TRBV9; CDR3: CASTRLGWDQETQYF; DNA: TGTGCCAGCACCCGACTCGGCTGGGACCAAGAGACCCAGTACTTC
size: .; J: TRBJ2-3; D: .; V: TRBV6-5; CDR3: CASSYVGTPRGDTQYF; DNA: TGTGCCAGCAGTTACGTTGGGACTCCCCGAGGAGATACGCAGTATTTT
size: .; J: TRBJ2-2; D: .; V: TRBV24-1; CDR3: CATSDSEWGLFNTGELFF; DNA: TGTGCCACCAGTGATTCCGAGTGGGGGCTGTTTAACACCGGGGAGCTGTTTTTT
size: .; J: TRBJ1-2; D: .; V: TRBV6-5; CDR3: CASSPWGGGYTF; DNA: TGTGCCAGCAGCCCATGGGGGGGTGGCTACACCTTC
size: .; J: TRBJ1-1; D: .; V: TRBV5-1; CDR3: CASSSSGGMGTEAFF; DNA: TGCGCCAGCAGCTCCTCGGGGGGCATGGGCACTGAAGCTTTCTTT
size: .; J: TRBJ1-2; D: TRBD1; V: TRBV2; CDR3: CASSETRTGFYGYTF; DNA: TGTGCCAGCAGTGAAACAAGGACAGGCTTCTATGGCTACACCTTC
size: .; J: TRBJ1-2; D: .; V: TRBV9; CDR3: CASSGSWAPVYGYTF; DNA: TGTGCCAGCAGCGGTAGTTGGGCACCAGTCTATGGCTACACCTTC
size: .; J: TRBJ1-4; D: .; V: TRBV28; CDR3: CASSPVDSSNEKLFF; DNA: TGTGCCAGCAGTCCGGTGGACAGTTCTAATGAAAAACTGTTTTTT
size: few; J: TRBJ1-5; D: .; V: TRBV6-2/TRBV6-3; CDR3: CASSYGDQPQHF; DNA: TGTGCCAGCAGTTATGGTGATCAGCCCCAGCATTTT
size: .; J: TRBJ2-1; D: .; V: TRBV7-3; CDR3: CASSLTTSFSEQFF; DNA: TGTGCCAGCAGCTTAACCACTAGCTTCTCTGAGCAGTTCTTC
size: .; J: TRBJ1-1; D: TRBD1; V: TRBV24-1; CDR3: CATSHSRGLRNTEAFF; DNA: TGTGCCACCAGTCATTCGAGGGGGCTGAGGAACACTGAAGCTTTCTTT
size: .; J: TRBJ1-2; D: .; V: TRBV5-1; CDR3: CASSVSGASIGYTF; DNA: TGCGCCAGCAGCGTCTCCGGGGCCAGTATTGGCTACACCTTC
size: .; J: TRBJ1-2; D: .; V: TRBV30; CDR3: CAWRKWGIYGYTF; DNA: TGTGCCTGGAGAAAATGGGGCATCTATGGCTACACCTTC
size: .; J: TRBJ2-3; D: TRBD2; V: TRBV24-1; CDR3: CATSDSGGSTDTQYF; DNA: TGTGCCACCAGTGATTCCGGGGGGAGCACAGATACGCAGTATTTT
size: .; J: TRBJ1-1; D: .; V: TRBV6-5; CDR3: CASRDSRQSTEAFF; DNA: TGTGCCAGCAGGGACTCCAGACAGAGTACTGAAGCTTTCTTT
size: .; J: TRBJ2-7; D: TRBD2; V: TRBV5-6; CDR3: CASSLRGGVEQYF; DNA: TGTGCCAGCAGCTTGCGCGGGGGTGTCGAGCAGTACTTC
size: .; J: TRBJ1-3; D: .; V: TRBV20-1; CDR3: CSASVGIGGWGNTIYF; DNA: TGCAGTGCTAGTGTCGGCATAGGGGGGTGGGGAAACACCATATATTTT
size: .; J: TRBJ2-4; D: TRBD1; V: TRBV11-2; CDR3: CASSPTPGTGGRAKNIQYF; DNA: TGTGCCAGCAGTCCCACCCCCGGGACAGGGGGCCGGGCCAAAAACATTCAGTACTTC
size: .; J: TRBJ1-2; D: TRBD1; V: TRBV5-1; CDR3: CASSRTGGLGYGYTF; DNA: TGCGCCAGCAGCCGTACAGGGGGATTAGGCTATGGCTACACCTTC
size: .; J: TRBJ1-6; D: TRBD1; V: TRBV28; CDR3: CASSKGQGAPSPLHF; DNA: TGTGCCAGCAGTAAAGGGCAGGGGGCACCTTCACCCCTCCACTTT
size: few; J: TRBJ2-1; D: .; V: TRBV25-1; CDR3: CASSNDARLSYNEQFF; DNA: TGTGCCAGCAGTAATGATGCCAGGCTCTCCTACAATGAGCAGTTCTTC
size: .; J: TRBJ1-1; D: .; V: TRBV2; CDR3: CASTHGGSTEAFF; DNA: TGTGCCAGCACCCACGGGGGGAGCACTGAAGCTTTCTTT
size: .; J: TRBJ2-2; D: TRBD1; V: TRBV5-4; CDR3: CASSKGQGNTGELFF; DNA: TGTGCCAGCAGCAAGGGACAGGGAAACACCGGGGAGCTGTTTTTT
size: .; J: TRBJ1-2; D: .; V: TRBV12-3/TRBV12-4; CDR3: CASSPDSRYGYTF; DNA: TGTGCCAGCAGTCCGGACAGTCGCTATGGCTACACCTTC
size: .; J: TRBJ1-2; D: .; V: TRBV12-3/TRBV12-4; CDR3: CASSLWVGGYTF; DNA: TGTGCCAGCAGTTTATGGGTCGGGGGCTACACCTTC
size: once; J: TRBJ2-1; D: .; V: TRBV6-1; CDR3: CASSELSGLRNEQFF; DNA: TGTGCCAGCAGTGAACTGTCGGGCCTGAGGAATGAGCAGTTCTTC
size: few; J: TRBJ2-3; D: TRBD2; V: TRBV4-1; CDR3: CASSPDPYRLAGSTDTQYF; DNA: TGCGCCAGCAGCCCCGATCCATACAGACTAGCGGGGAGCACAGATACGCAGTATTTT
size: .; J: TRBJ2-3; D: .; V: TRBV9; CDR3: CASSATSTDTQYF; DNA: TGTGCCAGCAGCGCCACTAGCACAGATACGCAGTATTTT
size: .; J: TRBJ2-3; D: .; V: TRBV2; CDR3: CASSVGRSTDTQYF; DNA: TGTGCCAGCAGTGTAGGTAGGAGCACAGATACGCAGTATTTT
size: .; J: TRBJ1-1; D: .; V: TRBV6-5; CDR3: CASSYSTFRSNTEAFF; DNA: TGTGCCAGCAGTTACTCGACCTTTCGGTCGAACACTGAAGCTTTCTTT
size: .; J: TRBJ2-3; D: .; V: TRBV3-1/TRBV3-2; CDR3: CASSTTGSSLGDTQYF; DNA: TGTGCCAGCAGCACCACAGGGTCATCGTTAGGAGATACGCAGTATTTT
size: .; J: TRBJ1-2; D: .; V: TRBV28; CDR3: CASTLSREGYTF; DNA: TGTGCCAGCACCTTGAGTAGGGAAGGCTACACCTTC
size: .; J: TRBJ1-6; D: .; V: TRBV6-5; CDR3: CASRGQARDSPLHF; DNA: TGTGCCAGCAGGGGCCAGGCAAGAGATTCACCCCTCCACTTT
size: .; J: TRBJ2-3; D: TRBD2; V: TRBV7-6; CDR3: CASSSLAGGWTDTQYF; DNA: TGTGCCAGCAGCTCCTTAGCGGGGGGTTGGACAGATACGCAGTATTTT
size: .; J: TRBJ2-3; D: .; V: TRBV12-5; CDR3: CASQKGGWGTDTQYF; DNA: TGTGCTAGCCAAAAAGGGGGGTGGGGCACAGATACGCAGTATTTT
size: .; J: TRBJ1-1; D: .; V: TRBV28; CDR3: CASSHSRNTEAFF; DNA: TGTGCCAGCAGCCATAGCCGGAACACTGAAGCTTTCTTT
size: .; J: TRBJ1-4; D: .; V: TRBV14; CDR3: CASSQEASATNEKLFF; DNA: TGTGCCAGCAGCCAAGAGGCGTCAGCAACTAATGAAAAACTGTTTTTT
size: .; J: TRBJ1-1; D: TRBD1; V: TRBV27; CDR3: CASRRGGPRGTEAFF; DNA: TGTGCCAGCAGACGAGGGGGCCCGCGGGGCACTGAAGCTTTCTTT
size: .; J: TRBJ1-2; D: TRBD1; V: TRBV11-2; CDR3: CASSLTLSGTGERGYTF; DNA: TGTGCCAGCAGCTTAACCCTATCCGGGACAGGGGAACGGGGCTACACCTTC
size: .; J: TRBJ1-2; D: .; V: TRBV20-1; CDR3: CSAITDGYTF; DNA: TGCAGTGCTATAACCGATGGCTACACCTTC
size: .; J: TRBJ2-5; D: TRBD1; V: TRBV3-1/TRBV3-2; CDR3: CASSPGQPWAQYF; DNA: TGTGCCAGCAGCCCGGGACAGCCCTGGGCCCAGTACTTC
size: .; J: TRBJ2-7; D: TRBD1; V: TRBV7-6; CDR3: CASSPGQLSYEQYF; DNA: TGTGCCAGCAGCCCGGGACAGCTCTCCTACGAGCAGTACTTC
size: once; J: TRBJ1-2; D: .; V: TRBV7-2; CDR3: CASHIRSGYGYTF; DNA: TGTGCCAGCCACATACGATCGGGGTATGGCTACACCTTC
size: .; J: TRBJ1-2; D: .; V: TRBV6-6; CDR3: CASSYSSGIYGYTF; DNA: TGTGCCAGCAGTTACTCGAGTGGTATTTATGGCTACACCTTC
size: .; J: TRBJ1-2; D: .; V: TRBV7-2; CDR3: CASSPLAGDLESTF; DNA: TGTGCCAGCAGTCCTCTCGCGGGTGACCTGGAGAGCACCTTC
size: .; J: TRBJ1-2; D: .; V: TRBV3-1/TRBV3-2; CDR3: CASSQDSYGYTF; DNA: TGTGCCAGCAGCCAAGACAGCTATGGCTACACCTTC
size: .; J: TRBJ1-2; D: TRBD1; V: TRBV4-2; CDR3: CASSFKGGHGGYTF; DNA: TGTGCCAGCAGCTTTAAAGGGGGCCACGGTGGCTACACCTTC
size: once; J: TRBJ2-5; D: .; V: TRBV21-1; CDR3: CASRRYIQGVEETQYF; DNA: TGTGCCAGCAGACGCTACATACAGGGGGTGGAAGAGACCCAGTACTTC
size: .; J: TRBJ1-4; D: .; V: TRBV6-7; CDR3: CASSYSYFPIAGEKLFF; DNA: TGTGCCAGCAGTTACTCGTACTTTCCGATAGCAGGGGAAAAACTGTTTTTT